Below, 17 T cell receptor beta chains from the same sample are listed, as sequenced in a study of T cell clonality in common variable immunodeficiency. Libraries were prepared by immunoSEQ multiplex PCR; TCRdb keeps only in-frame clonotypes and omits some of them. This sample comprises about 20,000 clones, none seen once only. Study-level results: Fewer deletions and N-nucleotide insertions were reportedly seen in common variable immunodeficiency TCR beta sequences.

The antigens of these receptors remain unknown. Sequenced input: peripheral blood mononuclear cells. The receptors derive from a human donor with common variable immunodeficiency.

Concerning this clone itself: The sequenced fragment ends 3 residues before the CDR3 boundary, so the rest is inferred from the germline J gene. V gene TRBV7-9 combines with J gene TRBJ2-1; 8 nucleotides agree with TRBD2. The junction had 6 bases not matched to a gene; V was cut back by 4 bases and J by 4 bases. This CDR3 spans 15 amino acids. Germline values: CDR1 SEHNR, CDR2 FQNEAQ (reference sequence). The CDR3 loop reads CASSSLRGGYNEQFF. The part of the CDR3 DNA that was read is TGTGCCAGCAGCTCCCTCCGGGGGGGTTACAATGAG.

This clone has more than one count but fewer than ten. The sequence runs out 3 residues before the end of the CDR3; the remainder is reconstructed from the germline J gene. This chain connects TRBV2 to TRBJ2-5; 8 bases match TRBD2. Unmatched junction bases numbered 2, after V lost 3 bases and J lost 2 bases. Germline lookup yields CDR1 SNHLY and CDR2 FYNNEI. This CDR3 spans 14 amino acids. CDR3 residues: CASSDRGGQETQYF. CDR3 DNA (partial): TGTGCCAGCAGTGATCGGGGGGGGCAAGAGACC.

This clone was found a few times. The CDR3 end is not reached by the read, which stops 3 residues before it; the germline J gene fills it in. The chain carries TRBV11-2 and TRBJ2-3; the D is unclear. V lost 5 bases to trimming and J lost 6 bases, with 18 bases between them. The germline V gene encodes CDR1 SGHAT and CDR2 FQNNGV. The CDR3 is made up of 15 amino acids. The CDR3 sequence is CASSLHGGEADTQYF. The sequenced part of the CDR3 DNA is TGTGCCAGCAGCCTCCACGGCGGTGAGGCGGATACG.

This clone showed up just a few times. The DNA read from the CDR3 is TGTGCCAGTAGTGGAGGACAGGGATGGAATGAG. Translating gives CASSGGQGWNE. The whole CDR3 reads CASSGGQGWNEQFF. V is TRBV19 and J is TRBJ2-1; 8 positions agree with TRBD1. The read halts 3 residues ahead of the CDR3 end, with the missing end drawn from the germline J gene. CDR1 is LNHDA and CDR2 is SQIVND in the germline V gene (reference sequence). V gave up 5 bases and J gave up 7 bases; unmatched junction bases: 7. The CDR3 consists of 14 residues. The whole variable domain, remainder taken from reference TRBV19 and TRBJ2-1, is DGGITQSPKYLFRKEGQNVTLSCEQNLNHDAMYWYRQDPGQGLRLIYYSQIVNDFQKGDIAEGYSVSREKKESFPLTVTSAQKNPTAFYLCASSGGQGWNEQFFGPGTRLTVL.

This clone has just a few counts. At one of its ends the junction is not consistent with the germline gene, which may arise from a read error. Sequencing ends 3 residues short of the CDR3 end; the germline J gene provides the rest. V and J are TRBV7-9 and TRBJ1-2; D remains unclear. Germline CDR1 reads SEHNR; CDR2 reads FQNEAQ (reference sequence). The CDR3 totals 12 residues. This CDR3 reads CSSSPTQGGYTF. The part of the CDR3 DNA that was read is TGTTCCAGCAGCCCGACTCAAGGTGGC.

This clone was counted between two and nine times. The DNA read from the CDR3 is TGTGCCAGCAGTGAACAGGGGCCACGAGGGCCC. This encodes CASSEQGPRGP. The complete CDR3 protein is CASSEQGPRGPQHF. V gene TRBV2 combines with J gene TRBJ1-5, with TRBD1 as a possible D gene (6 bases). The CDR3 end lies 3 residues beyond the end of the read and is filled in from the germline J gene. There are 14 residues in the CDR3. Germline loops: CDR1 SNHLY, CDR2 FYNNEI. Trimming took off 2 bases at V and 9 bases at J, with 14 bases between the two ends.

This clone was picked up many times. The read is 3 residues too short to cover the CDR3 end, so that end is filled in from the germline J gene. V is TRBV7-2 and J is TRBJ1-2, with a possible D match to TRBD1 (6 bases). The CDR3 runs to 15 residues. The germline gives CDR1 SGHTA, CDR2 FQGNSA. Trimming cost V 7 bases and J 3 bases, with 18 bases left between them. This CDR3 is CASKRALQGDYGYTF. The sequenced CDR3 bases are TGTGCCAGCAAACGGGCCCTACAGGGTGACTATGGC.

This clone was detected a few times. The read ends 3 residues early relative to the CDR3; the germline J gene fills the gap. The V call is TRBV2, the J call TRBJ2-1, with TRBD2 identical over 13 bases. V lost 4 bases, J lost 6 bases, and 6 bases stayed unmatched. Germline V lookup: CDR1 SNHLY, CDR2 FYNNEI. The CDR3 length is 16 residues. CDR3 loop: CASSGGLAGVRNEQFF. CDR3 DNA (partial): TGTGCCAGCAGTGGCGGACTAGCGGGAGTTCGCAATGAG.

This clone was observed a few times. The CDR3 extends 3 residues past the end of the read, so its final part is completed from the germline J gene. This rearrangement joins TRBV5-1 to TRBJ2-3; TRBD2 aligns across 9 bases. The CDR3 covers 17 residues. Per germline, CDR1 SGHRS and CDR2 YFSETQ. With V trimmed by 4 bases and J by 4 bases, 13 bases remained unmatched. CDR3 in amino acids: CASSVRPLAGGPDTQYF. The part of the CDR3 DNA that was read is TGCGCCAGCAGCGTTCGGCCCCTGGCGGGGGGGCCAGATACG.

Concerning this clone: The CDR3 is cut off 3 residues early in the read; its end comes from the germline J gene. This chain connects TRBV7-9 to TRBJ2-5; the D gene is possibly TRBD1 (6 bases). The CDR3 has 15 amino acids. With 1 base removed from V and 2 bases from J, the gap between germline ends came to 11 bases. The germline gives CDR1 SEHNR, CDR2 FQNEAQ (reference sequence). CDR3 DNA (partial): TGTGCCAGCAGCTTAGGGTACAGGGCTCAAGAGACC. This sequence encodes CASSLGYRAQET. The complete CDR3 sequence is CASSLGYRAQETQYF.

The sample holds many counts of this clone. The read stops 3 residues short of the end of the CDR3; the missing end is completed from the germline J gene. The chain combines TRBV9 with TRBJ2-5, with 10 bases identical to TRBD2. The germline V gene encodes CDR1 SGDLS and CDR2 YYNGEE. With V trimmed by 0 bases and J by 7 bases, 9 bases remained unmatched. This CDR3 is built from 16 residues. Here the CDR3 reads CASSVVNSGRLATQYF. The part of the CDR3 DNA that was read is TGTGCCAGCAGCGTAGTCAATAGCGGGAGGTTGGCGACC.

This clone was seen ten or more times. CDR3 DNA, as far as it was read: TGTGCCAGCAGCCCTCAGGGGGCCAATCAGCCC. Amino acids: CASSPQGANQP. In full, the CDR3 reads CASSPQGANQPQHF. The V gene is TRBV7-9, the J gene TRBJ1-5; 8 nucleotides line up with TRBD1. From the germline J gene comes the end of the CDR3, since the read stops 3 residues before it. The J segment lost 3 bases and the V segment lost 5 bases, leaving 3 bases of the junction unmatched. The CDR3 extends over 14 amino acids. The germline CDR1 and CDR2 sequences are SEHNR and FQNEAQ (reference sequence).

In regard to this clone: Read data end 3 residues before the CDR3 end; the end is taken from the germline J gene. V is TRBV5-1 and J is TRBJ1-1, with 7 bases aligning to TRBD1. Germline CDR1 and CDR2: SGHRS and YFSETQ. J gave up 1 base and V 4 bases, and 7 bases lay outside the gene matches. The CDR3 spans 15 residues. The CDR3 sequence is CASSQRQGPNTEAFF. CDR3 DNA (partial): TGCGCCAGCAGCCAACGACAGGGACCGAACACTGAA. Filled out from reference TRBV5-1 and TRBJ1-1, the complete variable domain reads KAGVTQTPRYLIKTRGQQVTLSCSPISGHRSVSWYQQTPGQGLQFLFEYFSETQRNKGNFPGRFSGRQFSNSRSEMNVSTLELGDSALYLCASSQRQGPNTEAFFGQGTRLTVV.

This clone showed up just a few times. The read finishes 3 residues shy of the CDR3 end, and the germline J gene is used to complete it. The gene calls are TRBV19 and TRBJ2-5, with 11 bases that match TRBD2. CDR1 is LNHDA, CDR2 SQIVND, per germline (reference sequence). With V trimmed by 0 bases and J by 2 bases, 8 bases remained unmatched. This CDR3 is 18 amino acids long. The CDR3 bases that were read are TGTGCCAGTAGTATAGATCGCTGGACTAGCGGGCAACAAGAGACC. Its protein product is CASSIDRWTSGQQET. The entire CDR3 protein reads CASSIDRWTSGQQETQYF.

This clone was found a few times. Read coverage stops 3 residues before the CDR3 terminus; the germline J gene supplies the remainder. This chain joins TRBV7-2 and TRBJ1-6; tentatively, D is TRBD1 (5 bases). The CDR3 is 14 residues long. V dropped 3 bases and J dropped 7 bases, with 10 bases sitting between them. Germline loops: CDR1 SGHTA, CDR2 FQGNSA. The CDR3 sequence is CASSLGTGNSPLHF. The DNA read from the CDR3 is TGTGCCAGCAGCTTGGGGACTGGCAATTCACCC.

The table lists this clone with many counts. The covered CDR3 bases are TGTGCTAGTGCCCCCGGTCTCCGAGGGGAGACC. This sequence encodes CASAPGLRGET. The whole CDR3 region reads CASAPGLRGETQYF. The chain recombines TRBV12-5 with TRBJ2-5; maybe TRBD2 (5 bases). The read stops 3 residues short of the end of the CDR3; the missing end is completed from the germline J gene. Looked up from germline, CDR1 is LGHNT and CDR2 is FRNRAP. V lost 7 bases to trimming and J lost 5 bases, with 17 bases between them. The CDR3 totals 14 residues.

As regards this clone: From the germline J gene comes the end of the CDR3, since the read stops 3 residues before it. The chain uses TRBV18 and TRBJ2-6; TRBD1 matches 8 bases. Germline lookup yields CDR1 KGHSH and CDR2 LQKENI. The V segment lost 5 bases and the J segment 4 bases; nucleotides outside the gene matches: 10. The CDR3 is made up of 17 amino acids. The part of the CDR3 DNA that was read is TGTGCCAGCTCAAGGCCCAGGGGGCTTTCCGGGGCCAACGTC. This codes for CASSRPRGLSGANV. The entire CDR3 protein reads CASSRPRGLSGANVLTF.